This is a list of T cell receptor beta chains from one sample in a study of T cells expressing NK-cell markers. No DNA is given; TCRdb re-called the 5' RACE reads and lists each CDR3 protein once. Recorded for this sample: 500,000 to 700,000 distinct CDR3 sequences. The sequenced material came from blood T cells: a sorted CD56 or NKG2C T cell subset, CD4+ or CD8+ T cells, or bulk PBMC T cells (not recorded which). Receptor source: a man aged 18-30 years in good health. Both conserved end residues are part of each CDR3.

j_call: TRBJ1-1; v_call: TRBV4-1; cdr3_aa: CASSQEGRGGEAFF
j_call: TRBJ1-3; v_call: TRBV10-3; cdr3_aa: CAIGAGLGNTIYF
j_call: TRBJ2-1; v_call: TRBV7-2; cdr3_aa: CASSLEEGAWNEQFF
j_call: TRBJ1-1; v_call: TRBV29-1; cdr3_aa: CSVEAPDRPAGVNTEAFF
j_call: TRBJ1-5; v_call: TRBV20-1; cdr3_aa: CSAPVGAYSNQPQHF
j_call: TRBJ2-1; v_call: TRBV5-1; cdr3_aa: CASSLGTLVYNEQFF
j_call: TRBJ2-1; v_call: TRBV20-1; cdr3_aa: CSARIAGGPLIYNEQFF
j_call: TRBJ2-3; v_call: TRBV4-1; cdr3_aa: CASSQGGTSGRSNTQYF
j_call: TRBJ2-5; v_call: TRBV7-2; cdr3_aa: CASSFQGGRGETQYF
j_call: TRBJ2-1; v_call: TRBV6-5; cdr3_aa: CASSYFARGLVDEQFF
j_call: TRBJ2-7; v_call: TRBV12-3/TRBV12-4; cdr3_aa: CASSSGSGSYEQYF
j_call: TRBJ2-5; v_call: TRBV28; cdr3_aa: CASSFSANMETQYF
j_call: TRBJ1-1; v_call: TRBV25-1; cdr3_aa: CASSEYRSATEAFF
j_call: TRBJ1-2; v_call: TRBV6-5; cdr3_aa: CASSRTSYGYTF
j_call: TRBJ2-3; v_call: TRBV5-1; cdr3_aa: CASSLGTSDLTDTQYF
j_call: TRBJ1-1; v_call: TRBV7-3; cdr3_aa: CASSSRLGAEAFF
j_call: TRBJ1-2; v_call: TRBV6-1; cdr3_aa: CASTEMGTVRFYGYTF
j_call: TRBJ2-7; v_call: TRBV5-1; cdr3_aa: CASSSGVSRGYEQYF
j_call: TRBJ2-1; v_call: TRBV12-3/TRBV12-4; cdr3_aa: CASKISGTYPYNEQFF
j_call: TRBJ1-2; v_call: TRBV29-1; cdr3_aa: CSVEGGQEIYGYTF
j_call: TRBJ2-3; v_call: TRBV28; cdr3_aa: CASSPRLSGQGVTDTQYF
j_call: TRBJ2-1; v_call: TRBV18; cdr3_aa: CASSPGIPREHQFF